This note documents a single T cell receptor beta chain sequence. The antigen this receptor binds is unknown. No much larger clone exists at a distance of one base, and base qualities are not known. This specimen comes from a study of OX40 agonist ivuxolimab in advanced cancers. About the full investigation: Ivuxolimab was a fully human IgG2 agonistic monoclonal antibody targeting the costimulatory receptor OX40 (CD134). Prior anti-PD-1, anti-PD-L1 or anti-CTLA-4 therapy was permitted, and about two fifths of dose-escalation patients had received checkpoint inhibitors. The paper describes the monotherapy dose-escalation part (N of about 54 patients) of the phase I trial of ivuxolimab. In the dose-escalation cohort, roughly four fifths of patients were male, and the mean age was approximately 55 years, with a range of about 23 to 85. The point of sequencing TCRbeta in the periphery was to test whether ivuxolimab changed TCR sequence diversity and drove clonal T-cell expansion. Partial responses were achieved by three dose-escalation patients, of whom one had hepatocellular carcinoma and two had cutaneous melanoma. Intravenous ivuxolimab was administered to patients every 2 weeks at six dose levels: 0.01, 0.1, 0.3, 1.5, 3 and 10 mg/kg. Among the 52 dose-escalation patients, about 19 had hepatocellular carcinoma, approximately 15 melanoma, 9 renal cell carcinoma and 9 head and neck cancer. Beyond this particular receptor, the publication reports: Low levels of normalized T-cell clonal expansion were also seen in some patients who did not respond. After ivuxolimab, expanded clones were on average more numerous among CD8+ T cells than among CD4+ T cells. In the 0.1-3.0 mg/kg groups, partial responders were among the patients with the lowest normalized peripheral clonal expansion, particularly in CD8+ T cells. At doses of 0.1 to 3.0 mg/kg, clonal expansion of both CD4+ and CD8+ T cells in blood was seen between baseline and week 6. Antigen specificity was not determined for the clonally expanded peripheral T cells.

The germline V gene provides CDR1 MDHEN and CDR2 SYDVKM. The CDR3 contains 15 residues, cysteine and phenylalanine counted. The retained sequence is limited to the CDR3, 45 bases, with the frame set at the first base. Relative to germline, V is 2 bases shorter and J is 4 bases shorter, with 13 bases between their ends. Genomic DNA was extracted from sorted cells for sequencing of the TCRbeta CDR3 region. TCRbeta CDR3 regions were sequenced using the immunoSEQ Assay. In its TCRdb copy, this immuneACCESS table keeps in-frame sequences only and misses some clones. Where compared with another copy, unresolved V genes explain less than half of these, and the others have no known cause. For this sample the table gives about 54,000 clones, of which approximately 85% were detected only once. Approximately 1.2% of the sample rests with the top ten. The trial excluded patients who had a history of autoimmune disease or were on systemic immunosuppression. Peripheral blood for TCR sequencing was collected from all dose cohorts at baseline, on cycle 4 day 1, and on cycle 7 day 1. The samples were taken from a phase I, first-in-human, multicenter, open-label dose-escalation trial of ivuxolimab. The trial enrolled adults with locally advanced or metastatic head and neck squamous cell, hepatocellular, melanoma or renal cell carcinoma. Before TCR sequencing, CD4+ T cells and CD8+ T cells were sorted from peripheral blood as separate populations.

Sample: CD4+ or CD8+ T cells sorted from blood, taken in a trial of the OX40 agonist ivuxolimab. This TCR derives from an adult with an advanced solid tumor such as melanoma, head and neck, liver or kidney cancer. The sequence links TRBV28 to TRBJ2-3; TRBD1 is possibly the D segment (5 matching bases). The nucleotides are TGTGCCAGCAGTTTAGACAGCCCCAGCTCAGATACGCAGTATTTT. Protein translation: CASSLDSPSSDTQYF.